Listed below are T cell receptor beta chains from one sample, sequenced in a study of T cells of healthy individuals. TCRdb redid the calling of the 5' RACE reads with MiXCR, one entry per CDR3 protein. Of 40,000 to 45,000 distinct CDR3 sequences listed, 4.5% were seen once; the top ten hold 9.2%. The receptors derive from a human donor in good health. Both conserved end residues are part of each CDR3. For some rows the clone size is stated as once, few or many, or as a class when expanded; others skip it.

13 TRBJ2-1 TRBV20-1 NA CSATGQGLGEQFF
14 TRBJ2-1 TRBV18 many CASSPRGAYNEQFF
18 TRBJ2-1 TRBV11-2 many CASSLVGLGQGPKNEQFF
12 TRBJ1-1 TRBV29-1 NA CSVGFKNTEAFF
11 TRBJ1-1 TRBV24-1 many CATRRGTEAFF
14 TRBJ2-1 TRBV11-3 many CASSLISRGAEQFF
14 TRBJ2-3 TRBV5-1 many CASSFYGSRDTQYF
15 TRBJ2-1 TRBV9 few CASSVTGATYNEQFF
13 TRBJ2-1 TRBV5-1 many CASSLSPLDEQFF
14 TRBJ2-3 TRBV7-3 many CASSQGLATDTQYF
15 TRBJ1-1 TRBV5-1 NA CASSPRGGAYTEAFF
15 TRBJ2-7 TRBV18 many CASSPPSSGRGEQYF
14 TRBJ1-5 TRBV3-1 many CASSQGVSNQPQHF
16 TRBJ2-5 TRBV18 few CASSPRASGRQETQYF
15 TRBJ1-3 TRBV6-5 many CASSFSRLSGNTIYF
13 TRBJ2-7 TRBV29-1 many CSAKGLLNYEQYF
13 TRBJ1-2 TRBV6-6 many CANGQGASRGYTF
14 TRBJ1-5 TRBV2 NA CASSRREGNQPQHF
15 TRBJ2-1 TRBV4-1 many CASSQDGGRGFEQFF
15 TRBJ2-7 TRBV21-1 few CASSKRQGITYEQYF
13 TRBJ2-1 TRBV6-5 NA CASSKDYYNEQFF
15 TRBJ2-1 TRBV7-2 NA CASSWRLAGPPEQFF
16 TRBJ2-7 TRBV3-1 many CASSQDTGGQPYEQYF
14 TRBJ1-2 TRBV20-1 many CSARARDALDGYTF
14 TRBJ1-2 TRBV9 many CASSPRGDNYGYTF
15 TRBJ1-6 TRBV6-5 many CASRRGREVASPLHF
14 TRBJ2-3 TRBV5-1 medium-sized CASSRGQETDTQYF
13 TRBJ2-7 TRBV12-3/TRBV12-4 few CASSLKSSYEQYF
14 TRBJ2-5 TRBV12-3/TRBV12-4 few CASSLGQNQETQYF
16 TRBJ2-6 TRBV5-1 many CASSLSPLGGANVLTF
16 TRBJ1-1 TRBV7-8 many CASSRNRVLGDTEAFF
15 TRBJ1-1 TRBV6-2/TRBV6-3 few CASSPHRGRNTEAFF
13 TRBJ1-1 TRBV29-1 NA CSVDPSENTEAFF
22 TRBJ1-4 TRBV27 many CASSSIPGWLTIPGPTNEKLFF
14 TRBJ2-3 TRBV12-3/TRBV12-4 many CASSLYGRTDTQYF
11 TRBJ2-5 TRBV12-3/TRBV12-4 few CASTGGETQYF
13 TRBJ1-1 TRBV24-1 many CATSEAGGTEAFF
14 TRBJ2-1 TRBV12-3/TRBV12-4 few CASRFSSPYNEQFF
15 TRBJ2-3 TRBV6-2/TRBV6-3 many CASSYPRPGTDTQYF
15 TRBJ2-1 TRBV4-2 NA CASSQALVDYNEQFF
11 TRBJ2-7 TRBV27 many CASSLGGEQYF
15 TRBJ1-6 TRBV7-9 many CASRGGASGNSPLHF
13 TRBJ2-3 TRBV9 NA CASSVGASGTQYF
14 TRBJ1-1 TRBV2 many CAIWDLVVNTEAFF
17 TRBJ2-1 TRBV24-1 many CATSDRSSAGGYNEQFF
15 TRBJ2-1 TRBV9 many CASSVLGLNYNEQFF
17 TRBJ2-1 TRBV4-1 many CASSQARSSGGVNEQFF
16 TRBJ2-2 TRBV9 NA CASSVGLAGAPGELFF
11 TRBJ1-1 TRBV29-1 many CIGQENTEAFF
15 TRBJ2-1 TRBV12-1 few CASQKGGQGVNEQFF